This T cell receptor beta chain was retrieved from a study of cytomegalovirus exposure and HLA in healthy donors. Points from the study as a whole: Association of a missense DCLRE1C variant with TCR beta V- and J-gene trimming was reported in a later analysis. Rates of TCR association differed by HLA locus in a later analysis, with DRB1 highest and HLA-C lowest. Exclusion applied to some V segments, including TRBV6-2 and TRBV6-3, as they were indistinguishable.

A multiplex PCR was run with 60 Vbeta primers and 13 Jbeta primers. TCRdb keeps only in-frame clones here, not all; method: immunoSEQ multiplex PCR. The sample has fewer than 200,000 clones; approximately 76% are singletons. Germline values: CDR1 SGHTA, CDR2 FQGNSA. The CDR3 totals 14 residues. The trim removed 5 bases at V and 2 bases at J, leaving 4 bases unmatched. Notes on this clone: Its antigen is not known. Other DNA sequences in this sample translate to the same CDR3.

The sequence derives from a man aged 60 to 69 in good health and CMV-seronegative. This chain links TRBV7-2 with TRBJ1-2, with TRBD1 matching over 8 bases. Sequencing input: PBMCs. CDR3 in amino acids: CASSPRTGNYGYTF. CDR3 DNA: TGTGCCAGCAGCCCTCGGACAGGGAACTATGGCTACACCTTC.